This T cell receptor beta chain was sequenced for a study of blood T cell repertoires in COVID-19. Overall study context: Acute and convalescent COVID-19 samples came from the United States, Italy and Spain. Sources were T cells, B-cell-depleted T cells, or PBMCs; the material itself was cDNA or gDNA.

Per the germline V gene, CDR1 is SNHLY and CDR2 is FYNNEI. V lost 8 bases to trimming and J lost 2 bases; unmatched junction nucleotides: 3. The CDR3 covers 13 residues. Original processing notes: Reference gene primer amplification yielded estimated nucleated cell counts. Libraries were prepared by immunoSEQ multiplex PCR; TCRdb keeps only in-frame clonotypes and omits some of them. The V and J calls and clone size were taken over from that table, and D and trimming were inferred from the DNA. In the table there are about 230,000 clones, about 83% of which are singletons. The sequence came from a woman aged 50 to 60 with acute or convalescent COVID-19. The sequencing sample was made of peripheral blood. This chain joins TRBV2 and TRBJ2-1, with 7 bases aligning to TRBD1. CDR3 sequence (DNA): TGTGCCAGCGATGGACAGGCCTACAATGAGCAGTTCTTC. Its translation is CASDGQAYNEQFF. The whole variable domain, remainder taken from reference TRBV2 and TRBJ2-1, is EPEVTQTPSHQVTQMGQEVILRCVPISNHLYFYWYRQILGQKVEFLVSFYNNEISEKSEIFDDQFSVERPDGSNFTLKIRSTKLEDSAMYFCASDGQAYNEQFFGPGTRLTVL.